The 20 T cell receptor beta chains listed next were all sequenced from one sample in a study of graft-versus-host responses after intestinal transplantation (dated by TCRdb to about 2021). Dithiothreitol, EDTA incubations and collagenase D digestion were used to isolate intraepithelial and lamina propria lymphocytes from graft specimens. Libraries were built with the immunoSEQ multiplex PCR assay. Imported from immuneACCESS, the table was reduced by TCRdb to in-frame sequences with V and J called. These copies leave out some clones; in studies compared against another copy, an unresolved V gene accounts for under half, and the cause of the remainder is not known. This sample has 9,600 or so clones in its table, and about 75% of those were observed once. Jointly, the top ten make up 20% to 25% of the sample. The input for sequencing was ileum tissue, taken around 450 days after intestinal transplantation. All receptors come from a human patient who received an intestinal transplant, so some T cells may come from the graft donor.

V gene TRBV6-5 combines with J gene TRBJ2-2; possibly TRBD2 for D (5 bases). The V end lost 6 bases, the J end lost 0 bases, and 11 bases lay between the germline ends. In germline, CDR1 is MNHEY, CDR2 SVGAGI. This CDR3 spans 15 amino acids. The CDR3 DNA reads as TGTGCCAGCAGACCCAGCGGCGCGAACACCGGGGAGCTGTTTTTT. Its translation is CASRPSGANTGELFF.

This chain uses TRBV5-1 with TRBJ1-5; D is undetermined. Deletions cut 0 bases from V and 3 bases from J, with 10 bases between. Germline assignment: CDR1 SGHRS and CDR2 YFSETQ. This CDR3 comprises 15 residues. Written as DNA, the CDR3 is TGCGCCAGCAGCTTGGCCAACAGTGCCAATCAGCCCCAGCATTTT. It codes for CASSLANSANQPQHF.

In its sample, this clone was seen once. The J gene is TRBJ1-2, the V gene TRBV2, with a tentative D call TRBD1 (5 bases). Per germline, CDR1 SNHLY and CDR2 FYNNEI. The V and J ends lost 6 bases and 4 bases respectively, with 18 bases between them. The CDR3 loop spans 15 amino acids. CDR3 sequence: CASRGRGSSFYGYTF. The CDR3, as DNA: TGTGCCAGCAGGGGACGGGGGTCATCCTTCTATGGCTACACCTTC. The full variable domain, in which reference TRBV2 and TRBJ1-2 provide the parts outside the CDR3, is EPEVTQTPSHQVTQMGQEVILRCVPISNHLYFYWYRQILGQKVEFLVSFYNNEISEKSEIFDDQFSVERPDGSNFTLKIRSTKLEDSAMYFCASRGRGSSFYGYTFGSGTRLTVV.

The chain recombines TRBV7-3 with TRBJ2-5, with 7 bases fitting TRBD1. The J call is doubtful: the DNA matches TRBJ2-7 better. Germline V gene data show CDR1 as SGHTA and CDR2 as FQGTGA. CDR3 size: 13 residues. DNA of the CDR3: TGTGCCAGCGCACAGGGGAGCTCCTACGAGCAGTACTTC. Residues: CASAQGSSYEQYF.

CDR3 sequence: CASSLGWTGELFF. The CDR3 coding sequence is TGTGCCAGCAGCTTAGGCTGGACCGGGGAGCTGTTTTTT. This chain connects TRBV7-2 to TRBJ2-2; no clear D. CDR1 and CDR2 (germline): SGHTA, FQGNSA. The CDR3 is made up of 13 amino acids. V dropped 1 base and J dropped 5 bases, with 5 bases sitting between them.

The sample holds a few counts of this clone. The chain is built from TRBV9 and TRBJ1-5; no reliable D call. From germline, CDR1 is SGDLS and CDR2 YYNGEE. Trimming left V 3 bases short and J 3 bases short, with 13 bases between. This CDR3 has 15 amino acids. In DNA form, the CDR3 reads TGTGCCAGCAGCGGAGGACCCGGGTCCAATCAGCCCCAGCATTTT. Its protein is CASSGGPGSNQPQHF.

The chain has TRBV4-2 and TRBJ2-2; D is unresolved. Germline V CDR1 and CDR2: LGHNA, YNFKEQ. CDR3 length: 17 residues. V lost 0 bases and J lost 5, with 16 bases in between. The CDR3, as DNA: TGTGCCAGCAGCCAAGATACACTTAACCTCGGGACCGGGGAGCTGTTTTTT. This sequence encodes CASSQDTLNLGTGELFF.

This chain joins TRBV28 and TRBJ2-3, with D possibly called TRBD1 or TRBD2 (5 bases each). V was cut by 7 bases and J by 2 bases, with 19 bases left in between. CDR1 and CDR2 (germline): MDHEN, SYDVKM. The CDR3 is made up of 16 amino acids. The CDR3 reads CASTSGRVVYTDTQYF. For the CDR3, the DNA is TGTGCCAGCACCTCGGGACGCGTCGTTTACACAGATACGCAGTATTTT.

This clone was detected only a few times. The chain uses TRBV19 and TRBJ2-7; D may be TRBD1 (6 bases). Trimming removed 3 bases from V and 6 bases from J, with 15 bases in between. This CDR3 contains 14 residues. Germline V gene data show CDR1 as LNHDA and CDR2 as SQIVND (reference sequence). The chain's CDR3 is CASSMGQGTGEQYF. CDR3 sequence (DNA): TGTGCCAGTAGTATGGGGCAGGGGACGGGCGAGCAGTACTTC. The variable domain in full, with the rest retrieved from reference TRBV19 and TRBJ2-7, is DGGITQSPKYLFRKEGQNVTLSCEQNLNHDAMYWYRQDPGQGLRLIYYSQIVNDFQKGDIAEGYSVSREKKESFPLTVTSAQKNPTAFYLCASSMGQGTGEQYFGPGTRLTVT.

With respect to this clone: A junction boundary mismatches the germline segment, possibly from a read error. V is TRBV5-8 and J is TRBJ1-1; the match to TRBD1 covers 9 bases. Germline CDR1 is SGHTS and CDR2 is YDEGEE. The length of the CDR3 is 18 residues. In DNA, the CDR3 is TGTACCAGCAGCTCCGGGACAGGGCGCCTTGCCCCGAACACTGAAGCTTTCTTT. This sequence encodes CTSSSGTGRLAPNTEAFF.

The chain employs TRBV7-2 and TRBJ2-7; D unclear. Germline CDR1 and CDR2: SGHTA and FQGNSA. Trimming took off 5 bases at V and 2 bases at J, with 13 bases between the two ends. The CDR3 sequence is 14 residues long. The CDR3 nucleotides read TGTGCCAGCAGCGATCAACGGCTTCCCTACGAGCAGTACTTC. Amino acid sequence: CASSDQRLPYEQYF.

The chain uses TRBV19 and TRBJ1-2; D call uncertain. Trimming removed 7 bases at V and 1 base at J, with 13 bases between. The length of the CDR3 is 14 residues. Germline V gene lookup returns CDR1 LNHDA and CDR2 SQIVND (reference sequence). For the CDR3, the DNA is TGTGCCAGTACCAACGACGGCATTAACTATGGCTACACCTTC. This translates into CASTNDGINYGYTF.

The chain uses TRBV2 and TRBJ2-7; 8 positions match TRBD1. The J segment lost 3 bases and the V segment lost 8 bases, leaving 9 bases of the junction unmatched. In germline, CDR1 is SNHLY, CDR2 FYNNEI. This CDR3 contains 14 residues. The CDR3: CASSFRTGLYEQYF. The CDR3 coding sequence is TGTGCCAGCTCTTTTAGGACAGGGCTCTACGAGCAGTACTTC.

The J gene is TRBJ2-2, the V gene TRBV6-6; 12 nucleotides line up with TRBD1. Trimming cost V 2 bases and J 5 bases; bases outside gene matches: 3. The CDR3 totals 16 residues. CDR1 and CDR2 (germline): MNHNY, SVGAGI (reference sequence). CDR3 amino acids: CASSYRDRGLTGELFF. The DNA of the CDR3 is TGTGCCAGCAGTTACAGGGACAGGGGGCTGACCGGGGAGCTGTTTTTT.

CDR3 residues: CASSYGEGYTF. Written as DNA, the CDR3 is TGTGCCAGCAGTTATGGGGAGGGCTACACCTTC. The chain joins TRBV6-9 to TRBJ1-2; D ambiguous. The CDR3 extends over 11 amino acids. Germline CDR1 MNHGY, CDR2 SVAAGI. V dropped 2 bases and J dropped 8 bases, with 6 bases sitting between them.

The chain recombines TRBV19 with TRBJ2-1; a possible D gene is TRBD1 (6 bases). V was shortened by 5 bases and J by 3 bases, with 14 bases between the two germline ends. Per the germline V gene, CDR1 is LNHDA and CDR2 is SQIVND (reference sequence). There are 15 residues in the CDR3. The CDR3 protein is CASSLMGADYNEQFF. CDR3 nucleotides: TGTGCCAGTAGTCTAATGGGGGCAGACTACAATGAGCAGTTCTTC.

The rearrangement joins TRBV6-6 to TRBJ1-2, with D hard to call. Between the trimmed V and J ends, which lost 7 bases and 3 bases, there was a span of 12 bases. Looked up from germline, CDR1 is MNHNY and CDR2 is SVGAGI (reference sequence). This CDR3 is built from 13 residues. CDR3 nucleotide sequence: TGTGCCAGCATACCGCGGGGTCACTATGGCTACACCTTC. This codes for CASIPRGHYGYTF.

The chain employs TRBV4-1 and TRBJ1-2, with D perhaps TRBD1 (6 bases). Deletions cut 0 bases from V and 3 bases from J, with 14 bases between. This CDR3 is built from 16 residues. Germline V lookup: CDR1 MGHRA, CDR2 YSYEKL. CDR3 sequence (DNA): TGCGCCAGCAGCCAAGAATCCAGGGGCTGTGACTATGGCTACACCTTC. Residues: CASSQESRGCDYGYTF.

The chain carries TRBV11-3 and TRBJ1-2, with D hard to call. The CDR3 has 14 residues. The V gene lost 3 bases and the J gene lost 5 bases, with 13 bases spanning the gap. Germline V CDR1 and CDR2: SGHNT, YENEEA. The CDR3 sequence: CASSFNAGWYGYTF. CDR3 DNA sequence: TGTGCCAGCAGCTTTAATGCAGGCTGGTATGGCTACACCTTC.

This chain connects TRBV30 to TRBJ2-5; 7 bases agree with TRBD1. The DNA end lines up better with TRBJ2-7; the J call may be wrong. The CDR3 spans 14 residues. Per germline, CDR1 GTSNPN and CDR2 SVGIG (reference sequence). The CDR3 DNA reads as TGTGCCTGGAGTCCTGACAGGGTATCCTACGAGCAGTACTTC. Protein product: CAWSPDRVSYEQYF.